These 20 T cell receptor beta chains were sequenced from one sample in a study of T cell changes during pregnancy in multiple sclerosis. Sequenced by immunoSEQ multiplex PCR; TCRdb stores in-frame clones only, minus some. Among about 70,000 clones listed, approximately 92% were seen once. Here the sequenced sample was peripheral blood, taken in the first trimester of pregnancy. The receptors come from a female donor with multiple sclerosis, enrolled in a pregnancy study.

The V gene is TRBV25-1, the J gene TRBJ1-2; the D gene is possibly TRBD1 (5 bases). Germline assignment: CDR1 MGHDK and CDR2 SYGVNS. V shed 5 bases and J shed 2 bases, with 6 bases lying between them. This CDR3 is built from 12 residues. The CDR3 DNA is TGTGCCAGCAGTCGGACAAACTATGGCTACACCTTC. Translation: CASSRTNYGYTF.

In regard to this clone: Relative to the germline gene, one junction end is altered; a read error may explain this. The V gene is TRBV5-1, the J gene TRBJ1-1, with no clear D. CDR1 and CDR2 (germline): SGHRS, YFSETQ. The CDR3 consists of 10 residues. Written as DNA, the CDR3 is TGCGCCGGCAGCTTGACATTAGCTTTCTTT. This codes for CAGSLTLAFF. The full variable domain, rest sourced from reference TRBV5-1 and TRBJ1-1, is KAGVTQTPRYLIKTRGQQVTLSCSPISGHRSVSWYQQTPGQGLQFLFEYFSETQRNKGNFPGRFSGRQFSNSRSEMNVSTLELGDSALYLCAGSLTLAFFGQGTRLTVV.

This clone occurred once. V is TRBV6-5 and J is TRBJ2-1; D perhaps matches TRBD2 (5 bases). The V end was cut by 5 bases, the J end by 9 bases, with 17 bases between. The germline gives CDR1 MNHEY, CDR2 SVGAGI. The CDR3 is 14 amino acids. CDR3 in amino acids: CASSLRLGAGEQFF. CDR3 nucleotide sequence: TGTGCCAGCAGTCTCCGACTTGGCGCGGGTGAGCAGTTCTTC.

The table lists this clone with a count of one. In DNA, the CDR3 is TGTGCCAGTAGTACCTCATTACAGGGAAGGAGACATAACAATGAGCAGTTCTTC. It encodes CASSTSLQGRRHNNEQFF. V is TRBV19 and J is TRBJ2-1, with a tentative D call TRBD1 (6 bases). Germline values: CDR1 LNHDA, CDR2 SQIVND (reference sequence). This CDR3 region has 18 residues. V lost 4 bases and J lost 5, with 24 bases in between.

The chain recombines TRBV5-1 with TRBJ1-4; the match to TRBD1 covers 10 bases. The CDR3 extends over 15 amino acids. Germline assignment: CDR1 SGHRS and CDR2 YFSETQ. J lost 4 bases, V lost 3 bases, and 3 bases had no gene match. The CDR3 is CASSSGDRGNEKLFF. The CDR3 DNA reads as TGCGCCAGCAGCTCAGGGGACAGGGGTAATGAAAAACTGTTTTTT.

This chain's CDR3 is CASSLRGGTEAFF. The CDR3 DNA follows: TGTGCCAGCTCCCTCAGGGGAGGGACTGAAGCTTTCTTT. This chain connects TRBV18 to TRBJ1-1, with D possibly TRBD1 on 6 matching bases. Per the germline V gene, CDR1 is KGHSH and CDR2 is LQKENI. V lost 6 bases to trimming and J lost 5 bases, with 13 bases between them. The CDR3 length is 13 residues.

The chain joins TRBV28 to TRBJ1-5, with 10 nucleotides matching TRBD1. The CDR3 contains 17 residues. Germline V gives CDR1 MDHEN, CDR2 SYDVKM. The ends lost 6 bases at V and 4 bases at J; junction bases unmatched: 12. The CDR3 here is CASRDGDRGGPNQPQHF. Written as DNA, the CDR3 is TGTGCCAGCAGAGATGGGGACAGGGGAGGGCCTAATCAGCCCCAGCATTTT.

This clone came up a few times. This rearrangement joins TRBV5-1 to TRBJ1-1, with D possibly matching TRBD1 (5 bases). Germline CDR1 and CDR2: SGHRS and YFSETQ. V was cut by 3 bases and J by 1 base, with 10 bases left in between. The CDR3 consists of 14 residues. Here the CDR3 reads CASSWGNRNTEAFF. DNA of the CDR3: TGCGCCAGCAGCTGGGGCAACAGGAACACTGAAGCTTTCTTT.

The chain joins TRBV10-3 to TRBJ1-2, with a tentative D call TRBD1 (5 bases). CDR1 is ENHRY, CDR2 SYGVKD, per germline. This CDR3 has 13 residues. V was trimmed by 2 bases and J by 8 bases, leaving 12 bases between them. CDR3 amino acids: CAISERGFKGYTF. As DNA, the CDR3 is TGTGCCATCAGTGAGAGGGGTTTTAAAGGCTACACCTTC.

This chain joins TRBV19 and TRBJ2-3; tentatively, D is TRBD2 (6 bases). The ends were cut back, 2 bases at V and 5 bases at J, with 14 bases in the middle. There are 15 residues in the CDR3. Germline V gene data show CDR1 as LNHDA and CDR2 as SQIVND (reference sequence). The CDR3, as DNA: TGTGCCAGTAGTATATCGCGGGAACCGGGAGATACGCAGTATTTT. Protein sequence: CASSISREPGDTQYF.

This rearrangement joins TRBV5-1 to TRBJ2-6; perhaps TRBD1 as D (6 bases). CDR1 and CDR2 (germline): SGHRS, YFSETQ. Trimming left V 6 bases short and J 0 bases short, with 10 bases between. The CDR3 extends over 15 amino acids. CDR3 residues: CASTTGLSGANVLTF. CDR3 nucleotide sequence: TGCGCCAGCACGACAGGACTCTCTGGGGCCAACGTCCTGACTTTC.

In this sample, this clone turned up a few times. The rearrangement uses TRBV2 and TRBJ1-5; 9 bases align to TRBD1. Looked up from germline, CDR1 is SNHLY and CDR2 is FYNNEI. V was pared by 6 bases and J by 4 bases, with 7 bases of the junction left unmatched. This CDR3 has 15 residues. The CDR3 is CASSLGTGKNQPQHF. DNA of the CDR3: TGTGCCAGCAGCCTCGGGACAGGGAAAAATCAGCCCCAGCATTTT.

The gene calls are TRBV11-3 and TRBJ1-1, with a tentative D call TRBD1 (5 bases). Trimming removed 4 bases from V and 5 bases from J, with 11 bases in between. CDR1 and CDR2 (germline): SGHNT, YENEEA. This CDR3 region has 13 residues. The DNA for the CDR3 is TGTGCCAGCAGCTACCAAGGGGAAACTGAAGCTTTCTTT. It encodes CASSYQGETEAFF.

V gene TRBV23-1 combines with J gene TRBJ2-2, with 7 positions matching TRBD1. TRBV23-1 is assigned to the ORF class and has an uncertain function. V trimming: 3 bases; J trimming: 0 bases; junction bases outside the gene matches: 13. The CDR3 totals 19 residues. CDR3 residues: CASSHSKEGGTSNTGELFF. The CDR3 nucleotides are TGCGCCAGCAGTCATTCCAAAGAAGGGGGCACTTCGAACACCGGGGAGCTGTTTTTT.

This chain joins TRBV10-3 and TRBJ2-2, with 8 bases fitting TRBD2. The CDR3 consists of 14 residues. J gave up 0 bases and V 8 bases, and 2 bases lay outside the gene matches. Germline CDR1 and CDR2: ENHRY and SYGVKD. The CDR3 loop reads CAISLAANTGELFF. In nucleotides, the CDR3 is TGTGCCATCTCACTAGCGGCGAACACCGGGGAGCTGTTTTTT.

The CDR3 loop reads CASSLALRGRSNEQFF. DNA for the CDR3: TGTGCCAGCAGCTTAGCATTAAGGGGGCGAAGCAATGAGCAGTTCTTC. This sequence joins TRBV7-9 and TRBJ2-1, with TRBD1 matching 7 bases. The CDR3 sequence is 16 residues long. V lost 0 bases and J lost 6; bases outside the gene matches: 8. Germline V lookup: CDR1 SEHNR, CDR2 FQNEAQ (reference sequence). The full variable domain, rest sourced from reference TRBV7-9 and TRBJ2-1, is DTGVSQNPRHKITKRGQNVTFRCDPISEHNRLYWYRQTLGQGPEFLTYFQNEAQLEKSRLLSDRFSAERPKGSFSTLEIQRTEQGDSAMYLCASSLALRGRSNEQFFGPGTRLTVL.

The chain uses TRBV19 and TRBJ1-1, with D unclear. The germline gives CDR1 LNHDA, CDR2 SQIVND (reference sequence). V dropped 8 bases and J dropped 7 bases, with 14 bases sitting between them. This CDR3 has 12 amino acids. CDR3 in DNA: TGTGCCAGTGCCGGGGTGATGGGTGAAGCTTTCTTT. It specifies CASAGVMGEAFF.

CDR3 amino acids: CASSPQGRNEQFF. In DNA, the CDR3 is TGTGCCAGCAGCCCACAGGGGCGGAATGAGCAGTTCTTC. This chain connects TRBV7-3 to TRBJ2-1, with TRBD1 identical over 7 bases. Germline-derived CDR1 and CDR2 are SGHTA and FQGTGA. There are 13 residues in the CDR3. V dropped 5 bases and J dropped 7; count of bases not matched to a gene: 5.

The V and J genes are TRBV6-1 and TRBJ1-5; tentative D call: TRBD1 (5 bases). CDR1 and CDR2 (germline): MNHNS, SASEGT. The V end was cut by 6 bases, the J end by 5 bases, with 11 bases between. The CDR3 loop spans 13 amino acids. CDR3 amino acids: CASRGGRDQPQHF. The CDR3 bases are TGTGCCAGCAGGGGGGGGAGAGATCAGCCCCAGCATTTT.

The chain is built from TRBV7-9 and TRBJ2-5; TRBD1 might be the D (6 bases). Germline V CDR1 and CDR2: SEHNR, FQNEAQ (reference sequence). The V end was cut by 2 bases, the J end by 5 bases, with 9 bases between. The CDR3 contains 13 residues. DNA of the CDR3: TGTGCCAGCAGCTTAAGGGGGACGGAGACCCAGTACTTC. It is translated as CASSLRGTETQYF.